Below, one T cell receptor beta chain is given with its context. This clone has just a few counts. This clone's antigen is unknown. Nothing much larger sits one base from this clone, and base qualities are not available. The sample contains more than one DNA sequence encoding this CDR3. The data derive from a study of blood T cell repertoires in COVID-19 (dated by TCRdb to 2020 to 2022). Context from the whole study: The collaborator samples originated in the United States, Italy and Spain and spanned the acute and convalescent phases of COVID-19. Samples came from the ongoing ImmuneRACE study (first 160 participants) plus 1,254 subjects from 6 global collaborators. Sample metadata almost always included a de-identified subject ID, COVID-19 status, age in years and sex. Where available, HLA class I and class II types were taken from metadata supplied by the sample provider and were not determined by assay-based typing. The material from the prospective study consisted of cDNA or gDNA derived from T cells, B-cell-depleted T cells, or PBMCs. The repertoires were released in a freely available public database intended as a resource for research on the immune response to SARS-CoV-2. Subjects who had been exposed to COVID-19, were actively infected with it, or had recovered from it provided the deeply sampled blood TCRbeta repertoires that made up the dataset.

What the research found in general, with its limitations: The amount of clinical and demographic metadata varied by source and participant and was provided uncurated.

TCRbeta CDR3 regions were amplified from genomic DNA using the immunoSEQ Assay, a bias-controlled multiplex PCR. The study's processing was this. Within the assay, amplification of reference gene primers was used to estimate how many nucleated cells each sample contained. Sequence reads were collapsed and filtered to measure the absolute abundance of every unique TCRbeta CDR3 rearrangement. For each sample, productive Simpson clonality was calculated as the square root of Simpson's diversity index over productive rearrangements. In TCRdb, the immuneACCESS table is reduced to in-frame sequences with V and J assigned. These tables do not hold every clone; where another copy was compared, an unresolved V gene accounts for under half, and the others remain unexplained. That table furnishes V, J and clone size, whereas the DNA furnished D and trimming. The sample table records 110,000 to 150,000 clones; approximately 85% of these occur just once. Approximately 2% of the sample rests with the top ten.

V lost 0 bases and J lost 2 bases; the stretch between them is 11 bases long. Looking up the germline V gene yields CDR1 MGHRA and CDR2 YSYEKL. Inclusive of the bounding cysteine and phenylalanine, the CDR3 is 16 residues long. The DNA shown is the 48-base CDR3, in frame from base 1. The collaborating institutions used their own protocols to collect whole blood in K2EDTA tubes. For TCRbeta analysis, collaborators shipped samples in one of three forms: frozen whole blood, isolated PBMCs, or DNA extracted from either of those sample types. The specimen was peripheral blood. The chain was built from TRBV4-1 and TRBJ1-5; TRBD1 might be the D gene, on 5 matching bases. The receptor's source is a man in his sixties or seventies with acute or convalescent COVID-19. In nucleotides, the sequence is TGCGCCAGCAGCCAAGACGGGGGGATCGGCAATCAGCCCCAGCATTTT. This translates into CASSQDGGIGNQPQHF.